Below, 5 T cell receptor beta chains from the same sample are listed, as sequenced in a study of CD8 T cells in Susac syndrome. Reverse transcription of about 0.5 to 1 ug RNA was carried out with random hexamers. TCRdb independently ran MiXCR on the immunoSEQ multiplex PCR reads; one entry per CDR3 protein. This table holds approximately 160,000 distinct CDR3 sequences, 93% found once. Sequencing input: CD4+ T cells from PBMCs. The receptors come from a human donor in good health.

The CDR3 bases are TGCAGTGCTAGGACTAGCGTCGGCACAGATACGCAGTATTTT. Amino acid sequence: CSARTSVGTDTQYF. The J gene is TRBJ2-3, the V gene TRBV20-1; 8 bases are a match to TRBD2. The trim removed 3 bases at V and 1 base at J, leaving 3 bases unmatched. CDR3 size: 14 residues. Germline CDR1 DFQATT, CDR2 SNEGSKA (reference sequence).

The rearrangement uses TRBV30 and TRBJ2-7; D might be TRBD2 (6 bases). The germline V and J ends were trimmed by 2 bases and 0 bases, with 14 bases remaining between them. From germline, CDR1 is GTSNPN and CDR2 SVGIG (reference sequence). The CDR3 length is 15 residues. CDR3 sequence: CAWSPLGLISYEQYF. CDR3 coding DNA: TGTGCCTGGAGTCCCTTGGGACTGATCTCCTACGAGCAGTACTTC.

V and J are TRBV10-3 and TRBJ2-5, with a weak D call TRBD2 (5 bases). Germline assignment: CDR1 ENHRY and CDR2 SYGVKD. Trimming took 6 bases from V and 2 from J, leaving 10 bases between them. This CDR3 region has 13 residues. Here the CDR3 reads CAISTGDQETQYF. CDR3 nucleotides: TGTGCCATCAGCACCGGGGATCAAGAGACCCAGTACTTC.

This chain uses TRBV19 with TRBJ1-5, with D maybe TRBD1 (6 bases). Germline V gene data show CDR1 as LNHDA and CDR2 as SQIVND (reference sequence). With 4 bases removed from V and 7 bases from J, the gap between germline ends came to 11 bases. CDR3 length equals 13 residues. The CDR3 sequence: CASSTTGSQPQHF. The CDR3 bases are TGTGCCAGTAGTACGACAGGATCCCAGCCCCAGCATTTT.

The chain employs TRBV29-1 and TRBJ1-5; 7 nucleotides agree with TRBD1. V gave up 7 bases and J gave up 3 bases; unmatched junction bases: 9. CDR3 size: 14 residues. Per the germline V gene, CDR1 is SQVTM and CDR2 is ANQGSEA. CDR3 protein: CSAFPGQSNQPQHF. CDR3 nucleotides: TGCAGCGCATTTCCGGGACAGTCCAATCAGCCCCAGCATTTT. Drawing the rest from reference TRBV29-1 and TRBJ1-5, the complete variable domain is SAVISQKPSRDICQRGTSLTIQCQVDSQVTMMFWYRQQPGQSLTLIATANQGSEATYESGFVIDKFPISRPNLTFSTLTVSNMSPEDSSIYLCSAFPGQSNQPQHFGDGTRLSIL.